The next 8 T cell receptor beta chains were all read from a single sample in a study of graft-versus-host responses after intestinal transplantation. The method was immunoSEQ multiplex PCR; TCRdb's version includes in-frame clones alone and lacks a portion of them. In the table there are tens of thousands of clones, 91% of which are singletons. Here the sequenced sample was PBMCs, taken about 120 days after intestinal transplantation. These receptor sequences come from a human patient who received an intestinal transplant, so some T cells may come from the graft donor.

The CDR3 DNA is TGTGCCAGCGCATCAGGTGGAGGGCTTGAAAAACTGTTTTTT. This translates into CASASGGGLEKLFF. The chain has TRBV28 and TRBJ1-4; D is undetermined. Trimming removed 8 bases at V and 7 bases at J, with 17 bases between. CDR1 is MDHEN and CDR2 is SYDVKM in the germline V gene. The CDR3 runs 14 residues.

The count of this clone is one. The J gene is TRBJ2-3, the V gene TRBV9; TRBD2 matches 7 bases. The CDR3 consists of 15 residues. V was clipped by 0 bases and J by 2 bases; unmatched bases: 3. Germline assignment: CDR1 SGDLS and CDR2 YYNGEE. The chain's CDR3 is CASSVASGLTDTQYF. The CDR3 coding sequence is TGTGCCAGCAGCGTAGCTAGCGGACTCACAGATACGCAGTATTTT.

The chain combines TRBV28 with TRBJ2-7; the match to TRBD2 covers 12 bases. V was pared by 5 bases and J by 4 bases, with 3 bases of the junction left unmatched. CDR3 length equals 14 residues. Germline lookup yields CDR1 MDHEN and CDR2 SYDVKM. CDR3 sequence (DNA): TGTGCCAGCAGTCCGACTAGCGGGAGTTACGAGCAGTACTTC. Translation: CASSPTSGSYEQYF.

The gene calls are TRBV5-8 and TRBJ2-5, with D unresolved. The DNA end is more similar to TRBJ2-7, so the J call may be wrong. In germline, CDR1 is SGHTS, CDR2 YDEGEE. The CDR3 has 11 residues. The CDR3 nucleotides read TGTGCCAGCAGCTGGGCGCGCGAGCAGTACTTC. Translation: CASSWAREQYF.

The V and J genes are TRBV5-5 and TRBJ1-2, with a weak D call TRBD1 (5 bases). The CDR3 length is 16 residues. Deletions cut 4 bases from V and 4 bases from J, with 20 bases between. Germline lookup yields CDR1 SGHKS and CDR2 YYEKEE (reference sequence). The CDR3 DNA is TGTGCCAGCAGCCCCTGGGGGAGCAGGGTTGGCTATGGCTACACCTTC. It specifies CASSPWGSRVGYGYTF.

This chain uses TRBV28 with TRBJ2-1; tentatively, D is TRBD1 (6 bases). The V gene's germline CDR1 is MDHEN and CDR2 SYDVKM. V lost 2 bases to trimming and J lost 6 bases, with 11 bases between them. This CDR3 comprises 14 residues. Here the CDR3 reads CASSLLPRGNEQFF. In nucleotides, the CDR3 is TGTGCCAGCAGTTTACTCCCCAGGGGCAATGAGCAGTTCTTC.

V usage is TRBV5-4 and J usage is TRBJ2-3; 9 bases map to TRBD1. With 4 bases clipped from V and 2 bases from J, the junction kept 5 bases outside the gene matches. There are 15 residues in the CDR3. Looked up from germline, CDR1 is SGHNT and CDR2 is YYREEE (reference sequence). The CDR3 reads CASSGRDRDTDTQYF. The CDR3 nucleotides read TGTGCCAGCAGCGGCCGGGACAGGGACACAGATACGCAGTATTTT.

The chain is built from TRBV28 and TRBJ1-3; maybe TRBD1 (5 bases). Between the trimmed V and J ends, which lost 7 bases and 1 base, there was a span of 8 bases. CDR3 length: 13 residues. In germline, CDR1 is MDHEN, CDR2 SYDVKM. CDR3 sequence reads: CASIRGSGNTIYF. DNA of the CDR3: TGTGCCAGCATCCGGGGGTCTGGAAACACCATATATTTT.